These 17 T cell receptor beta chains were sequenced from one sample in a study of CXCR3-negative and CXCR3-positive naive CD8 T cells. Libraries of TRB cDNA were made by 5' RACE and carried UMIs. TCRdb re-called the 5' RACE reads and catalogs CDR3 proteins one per entry, DNA excluded. The sample totals around 84,000 distinct CDR3 sequences; its top ten clones hold around 0.82%. Study-level points and caveats: CXCR3-negative naive cells had less hydrophobic TRB CDR3s than did CXCR3-positive naive cells.

These receptors have no identified antigens. Sample: naive CXCR3+ CD8+ T cells from blood. Subset here: CD45RO-CCR7+CD27+CD95- naive CD8+ T cells expressing CXCR3 (TNR3+). All receptors come from a human donor in good health. Some clones in this sample may be carry-over from other donors' samples.

The genes are TRBV29-1 and TRBJ2-6; no DNA is available, so the TRBD1 call from TCRdb remains unchecked. The germline CDR1 and CDR2 sequences are SQVTM and ANQGSEA. The CDR3 runs 14 residues. CDR3 protein: CSVSGFSGANVLTF.

This chain uses TRBV5-6 with TRBJ1-5; TCRdb outputs TRBD1, but without DNA this stays unchecked. In germline, CDR1 is SGHDT, CDR2 YYEEEE. The CDR3 covers 14 residues. CDR3 loop: CASSYGQAARPQHF.

The chain has TRBV6-5 and TRBJ2-7. This CDR3 has 13 amino acids. Germline CDR1 MNHEY, CDR2 SVGAGI. The CDR3: CASSPQGIHEQYF.

This chain links TRBV29-1 with TRBJ1-1. The CDR3 consists of 13 residues. CDR1 and CDR2 from the germline V gene are SQVTM and ANQGSEA. CDR3 amino acids: CSVVSAGRSEAFF.

The chain joins TRBV20-1 to TRBJ1-2; TCRdb designates TRBD1, a call that cannot be tested without DNA. Germline V gives CDR1 DFQATT, CDR2 SNEGSKA (reference sequence). CDR3 length equals 12 residues. The CDR3 sequence: CSAEGQGFGYTF.

The genes are TRBV4-3 and TRBJ2-1. The CDR3 spans 14 residues. The germline V gene has CDR1 LGHNA and CDR2 YSLEER. CDR3 region: CASSLLSSYNEQYF.

The chain joins TRBV20-1 to TRBJ2-7; the TRBD1 assignment by TCRdb is unverifiable without DNA. Germline CDR1 and CDR2: DFQATT and SNEGSKA (reference sequence). CDR3 size: 14 residues. CDR3 amino acids: CSAFQGADSYEQYF.

This rearrangement joins TRBV28 to TRBJ2-1; TCRdb lists TRBD2, though no DNA is available to test this call. The CDR3 extends over 17 amino acids. Germline CDR1 MDHEN, CDR2 SYDVKM. This CDR3 is CASSPPDPSGGHNEQFF. Full variable domain (outside the CDR3, taken from reference TRBV28 and TRBJ2-1): DVKVTQSSRYLVKRTGEKVFLECVQDMDHENMFWYRQDPGLGLRLIYFSYDVKMKEKGDIPEGYSVSREKKERFSLILESASTNQTSMYLCASSPPDPSGGHNEQFFGPGTRLTVL.

The chain uses TRBV4-1 and TRBJ2-7; there is no DNA to check the TCRdb D call of TRBD1. Germline V gene lookup returns CDR1 MGHRA and CDR2 YSYEKL. The CDR3 is made up of 16 amino acids. CDR3 sequence reads: CASSQSGGSSAYEQYF.

V usage is TRBV5-1 and J usage is TRBJ2-7; TCRdb's D call, TRBD1, is unchecked because there is no DNA. CDR1 and CDR2 from the germline V gene are SGHRS and YFSETQ. There are 15 residues in the CDR3. CDR3 protein: CASSPLPGQAYEQYF.

The chain joins TRBV27 to TRBJ2-7; absent DNA, TCRdb's TRBD1 call cannot be checked. This CDR3 region has 14 residues. Germline V gene sequence: CDR1 MNHEY, CDR2 SMNVEV (reference sequence). CDR3 loop: CASSQGAYSYEQYF.

This chain uses TRBV13 with TRBJ1-2; TCRdb's assignment of TRBD1 cannot be checked, as there is no DNA. CDR3 size: 17 residues. Germline values: CDR1 PRHDT, CDR2 FYEKMQ (reference sequence). CDR3 sequence: CASSLGVGQGLFGGYTF.

The chain couples TRBV6-5 to TRBJ2-7; TCRdb's D call of TRBD1 is untestable without DNA. CDR1 MNHEY and CDR2 SVGAGI come from the germline V gene. CDR3 length: 14 residues. Here the CDR3 reads CASSFMGGSYEQYF.

The chain combines TRBV4-1 with TRBJ2-7; TCRdb's D gene call, TRBD1, goes unchecked for lack of DNA. This CDR3 spans 15 amino acids. Germline V lookup: CDR1 MGHRA, CDR2 YSYEKL. The CDR3 protein is CASSQGPGDTYEQYF.

V gene TRBV10-3 combines with J gene TRBJ1-1; the D call from TCRdb, TRBD1, cannot be confirmed without DNA. Germline V CDR1 and CDR2: ENHRY, SYGVKD. The CDR3 totals 15 residues. CDR3 amino acids: CAISEGQGRHTEAFF.

The chain couples TRBV4-3 to TRBJ2-7; TCRdb gives TRBD1 as the D gene, but with no DNA this cannot be confirmed. CDR1 and CDR2 (germline): LGHNA, YSLEER. The CDR3 runs to 15 residues. CDR3 sequence: CASSQVRVTQLEQYF.

V gene TRBV28 combines with J gene TRBJ1-5; TCRdb's D gene call, TRBD1, goes unchecked for lack of DNA. The CDR3 is 17 residues long. CDR1 and CDR2 from the germline V gene are MDHEN and SYDVKM. CDR3 residues: CASSLGLYRDAFRPQHF.